Presented here are 5 T cell receptor beta chains from one specimen sequenced in a study of blood T cells in healthy people across ages. A second PCR of about 7 to 11 cycles used a sample-barcoded 5' primer and a J-beta primer mix. TCRdb fed the 5' RACE reads into MiXCR, producing one record per CDR3 protein. This sample carries fewer than 2,000,000 distinct CDR3 sequences, 35% to 50% of them seen once, and the ten largest clones take under 30%. The sequenced material came from blood. All receptors derive from a human donor in good health.

This clonotype was recorded only once. Relative to the germline gene, one junction end is altered; a read error may explain this. V gene TRBV25-1 combines with J gene TRBJ1-2, with 8 bases identical to TRBD1. This CDR3 contains 14 residues. Germline CDR1 and CDR2: MGHDK and SYGVNS. The DNA of the CDR3 is TGTACCAGCTACCGAGTTACAGGGGGTGGTGGCTACACCTTC. Amino acid sequence: CTSYRVTGGGGYTF.

The chain links TRBV20-1 to TRBJ2-3; a possible D gene is TRBD1 (6 bases). Germline CDR1 is DFQATT and CDR2 is SNEGSKA (reference sequence). The CDR3 totals 12 residues. Trimming removed 3 bases at V and 6 bases at J, with 10 bases between. CDR3 region: CSARVQGDTQYF. Written as DNA, the CDR3 is TGCAGTGCTAGGGTTCAGGGGGATACGCAGTATTTT.

This clonotype was counted only a few times. The rearrangement uses TRBV20-1 and TRBJ1-1; a weak D match, TRBD1 (6 bases). Germline V CDR1 and CDR2: DFQATT, SNEGSKA (reference sequence). The CDR3 consists of 15 residues. The V gene lost 8 bases and the J gene lost 0 bases, with 19 bases spanning the gap. The CDR3 is CSYIPGQRMNTEAFF. The CDR3 region has the DNA TGCAGTTATATTCCCGGACAGCGTATGAACACTGAAGCTTTCTTT.

The rearrangement uses TRBV6-2 or TRBV6-3 and TRBJ2-4; 8 positions match TRBD2. The tail of the sequence fits TRBJ2-7 better, so the J call may be wrong. CDR3 size: 15 residues. Germline V gene sequence: CDR1 MNHEY, CDR2 SVGEGT. The CDR3 region is CASSFMRTSLGEQYF. The CDR3 DNA sequence: TGTGCCAGCAGCTTCATGAGGACTAGCTTGGGCGAGCAGTACTTC.

Notes on this clonotype: One end of the junction varies from germline; a read error may be responsible. The V and J genes are TRBV20-1 and TRBJ2-1; the D gene could be TRBD1 or TRBD2 (6 bases each). This CDR3 has 17 amino acids. Germline V gene data show CDR1 as DFQATT and CDR2 as SNEGSKA (reference sequence). The CDR3 DNA reads as TGCAGTGCTAGAGAACATCGTGGAGGGGGAACCTACAATGGGCAGTTCTTC. Amino acids: CSAREHRGGGTYNGQFF.